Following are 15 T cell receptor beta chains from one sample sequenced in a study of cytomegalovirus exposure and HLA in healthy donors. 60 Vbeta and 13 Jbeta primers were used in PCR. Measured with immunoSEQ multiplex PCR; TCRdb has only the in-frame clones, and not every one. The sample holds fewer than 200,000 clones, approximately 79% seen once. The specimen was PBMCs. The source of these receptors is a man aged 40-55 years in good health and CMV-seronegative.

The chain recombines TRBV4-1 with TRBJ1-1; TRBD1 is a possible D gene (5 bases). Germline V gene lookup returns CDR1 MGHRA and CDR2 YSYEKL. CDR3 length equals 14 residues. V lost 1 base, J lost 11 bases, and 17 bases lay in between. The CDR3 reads CASSQGRQDIGAFF. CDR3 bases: TGCGCCAGCAGCCAAGGTCGGCAGGACATCGGGGCTTTCTTT.

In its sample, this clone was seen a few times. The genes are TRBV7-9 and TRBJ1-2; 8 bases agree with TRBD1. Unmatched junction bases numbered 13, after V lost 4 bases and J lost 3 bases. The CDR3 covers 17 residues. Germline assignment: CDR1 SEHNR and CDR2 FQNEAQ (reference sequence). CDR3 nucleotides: TGTGCCAGCAGCTCCGGACAGGGCCATCCCTCTGACTATGGCTACACCTTC. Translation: CASSSGQGHPSDYGYTF.

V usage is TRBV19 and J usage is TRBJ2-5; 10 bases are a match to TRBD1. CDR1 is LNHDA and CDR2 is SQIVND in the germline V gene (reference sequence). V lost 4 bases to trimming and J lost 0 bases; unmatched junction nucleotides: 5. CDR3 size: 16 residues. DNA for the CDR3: TGTGCCAGTAGTAGAGGACAGGGGGGGTACCAAGAGACCCAGTACTTC. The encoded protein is CASSRGQGGYQETQYF.

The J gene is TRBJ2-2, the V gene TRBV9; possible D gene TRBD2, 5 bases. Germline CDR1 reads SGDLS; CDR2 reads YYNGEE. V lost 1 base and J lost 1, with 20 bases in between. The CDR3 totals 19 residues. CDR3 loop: CASSVSLNYDRGNTGELFF. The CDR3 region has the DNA TGTGCCAGCAGCGTAAGCCTAAACTACGATCGGGGGAACACCGGGGAGCTGTTTTTT.

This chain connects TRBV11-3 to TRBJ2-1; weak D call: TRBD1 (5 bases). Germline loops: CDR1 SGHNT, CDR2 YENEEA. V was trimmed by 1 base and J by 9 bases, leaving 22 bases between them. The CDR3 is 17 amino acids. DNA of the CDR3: TGTGCCAGCAGCTTAGCTGTGTCGACAGCTTTGGGCGGTGAGCAGTTCTTC. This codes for CASSLAVSTALGGEQFF.

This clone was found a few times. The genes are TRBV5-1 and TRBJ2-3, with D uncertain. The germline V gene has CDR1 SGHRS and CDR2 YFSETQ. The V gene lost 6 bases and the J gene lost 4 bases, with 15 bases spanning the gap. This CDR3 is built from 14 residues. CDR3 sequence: CASTLLKESDTQYF. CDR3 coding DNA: TGCGCCAGCACCCTCCTCAAGGAGTCAGATACGCAGTATTTT.

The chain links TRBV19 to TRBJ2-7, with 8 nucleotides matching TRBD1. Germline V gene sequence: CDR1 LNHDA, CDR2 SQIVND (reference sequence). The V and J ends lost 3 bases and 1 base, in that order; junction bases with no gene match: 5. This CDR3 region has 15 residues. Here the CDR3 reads CASSIQGASSYEQYF. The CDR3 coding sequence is TGTGCCAGTAGTATCCAGGGGGCATCATCCTACGAGCAGTACTTC. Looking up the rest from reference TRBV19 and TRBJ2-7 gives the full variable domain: DGGITQSPKYLFRKEGQNVTLSCEQNLNHDAMYWYRQDPGQGLRLIYYSQIVNDFQKGDIAEGYSVSREKKESFPLTVTSAQKNPTAFYLCASSIQGASSYEQYFGPGTRLTVT.

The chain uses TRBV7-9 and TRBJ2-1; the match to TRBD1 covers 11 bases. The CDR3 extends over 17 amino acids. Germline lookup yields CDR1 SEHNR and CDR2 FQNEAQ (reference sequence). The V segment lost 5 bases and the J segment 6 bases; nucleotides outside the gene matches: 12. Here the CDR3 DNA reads TGTGCCAGCAGCCCCCCGGGACAGGGGGTTACCGGCAATGAGCAGTTCTTC. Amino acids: CASSPPGQGVTGNEQFF.

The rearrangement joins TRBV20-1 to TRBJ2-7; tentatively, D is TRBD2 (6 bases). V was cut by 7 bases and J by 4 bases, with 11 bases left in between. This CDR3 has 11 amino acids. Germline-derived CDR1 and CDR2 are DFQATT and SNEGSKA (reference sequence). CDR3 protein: CSGREKYEQYF. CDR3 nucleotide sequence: TGCAGTGGCCGGGAGAAGTACGAGCAGTACTTC.

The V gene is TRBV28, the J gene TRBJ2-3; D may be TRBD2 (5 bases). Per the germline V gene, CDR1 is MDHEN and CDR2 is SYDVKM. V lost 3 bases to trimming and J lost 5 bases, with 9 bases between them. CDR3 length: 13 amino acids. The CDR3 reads CASSFGVGDTQYF. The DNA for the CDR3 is TGTGCCAGCAGTTTCGGGGTCGGAGATACGCAGTATTTT.

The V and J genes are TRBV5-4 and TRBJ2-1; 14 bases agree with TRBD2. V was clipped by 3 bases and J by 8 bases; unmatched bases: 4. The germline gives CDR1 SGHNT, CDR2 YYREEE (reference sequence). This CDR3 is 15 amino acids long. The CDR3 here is CASSSGLAGVYEQFF. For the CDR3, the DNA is TGTGCCAGCAGCTCGGGACTAGCGGGGGTCTATGAGCAGTTCTTC.

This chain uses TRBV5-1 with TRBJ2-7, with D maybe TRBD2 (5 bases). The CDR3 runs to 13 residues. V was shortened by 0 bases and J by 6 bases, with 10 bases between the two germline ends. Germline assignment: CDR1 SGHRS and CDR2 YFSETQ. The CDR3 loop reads CASSLAGMSEQYF. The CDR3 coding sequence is TGCGCCAGCAGCTTGGCCGGGATGTCCGAGCAGTACTTC.

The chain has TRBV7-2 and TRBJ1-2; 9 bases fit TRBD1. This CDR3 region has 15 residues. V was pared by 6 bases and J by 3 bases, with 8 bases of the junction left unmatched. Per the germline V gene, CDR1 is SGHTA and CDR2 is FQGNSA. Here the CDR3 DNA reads TGTGCCAGCAGTCTTACAGGGGGCGCCGACTATGGCTACACCTTC. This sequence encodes CASSLTGGADYGYTF.

The CDR3 protein is CASSQAGLVEEQYF. The CDR3 DNA reads TGTGCCAGCAGCCAAGCCGGACTAGTGGAAGAGCAGTACTTC. The chain employs TRBV4-2 and TRBJ2-5; 7 positions agree with TRBD2. Germline CDR1 reads LGHNA; CDR2 reads YNFKEQ. V was clipped by 1 base and J by 11 bases; unmatched bases: 10. The CDR3 has 14 residues.

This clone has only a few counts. The CDR3 protein is CASSGTSGSPGETQYF. DNA for the CDR3: TGTGCCAGCAGTGGCACTAGCGGGAGCCCTGGGGAGACCCAGTACTTC. This rearrangement joins TRBV6-1 to TRBJ2-5; 11 nucleotides line up with TRBD2. The CDR3 length is 16 residues. After removal of 4 bases from V and 5 bases from J, the junction contained 9 bases not matched to a gene. The germline gives CDR1 MNHNS, CDR2 SASEGT.